Sequencing of this T cell receptor (beta chain) was carried out in a study of shared clonotypes between healthy human individuals. This CDR3 contains 13 residues. The ends lost 4 bases at V and 3 bases at J; junction bases unmatched: 2. Germline assignment: CDR1 SGHRS and CDR2 YFSETQ. Across several immunoSEQ plates, the genomic DNA of each subset was split evenly. Method: immunoSEQ multiplex PCR; TCRdb's copy keeps in-frame clones and lacks some. The data contain approximately 1.5 million clones, approximately 98.5% of them singletons. The source is a man in his thirties or forties in good health. The chain employs TRBV5-1 and TRBJ2-5, with 8 bases identical to TRBD1. Sequencing input: naive CD4+ T cells sorted from blood. Subset meaning: CD45RA+ positively selected. The CDR3 region is CASSGQGEETQYF. CDR3 in DNA: TGCGCCAGCAGCGGACAGGGCGAAGAGACCCAGTACTTC. The entire variable domain, with the rest obtained from reference TRBV5-1 and TRBJ2-5, is as follows: KAGVTQTPRYLIKTRGQQVTLSCSPISGHRSVSWYQQTPGQGLQFLFEYFSETQRNKGNFPGRFSGRQFSNSRSEMNVSTLELGDSALYLCASSGQGEETQYFGPGTRLLVL.